Listed below are T cell receptor beta chains from one sample, sequenced in a study of T-cell memory formation after mild COVID-19. TCRdb reanalysed the 5' RACE reads using MiXCR and keeps one entry per CDR3 protein. The data show almost 250,000 distinct CDR3 sequences, approximately 15% seen once. The sequenced material came from PBMCs or a T cell subset sorted from them (not recorded which). These receptors all stem from an adult woman who had mild COVID-19 (a few samples of this study predate the infection). Cell type and time point are not known. CDR3s include the opening cysteine and the closing phenylalanine or tryptophan. A D gene is named only where the DNA matches it firmly. The listing skips clone size in some rows; elsewhere it reads once, few, many or a size class.

CDR3 DNA: TGTGCCAGCAGGCGGGACGGTAACTATGGCTACACCTTC; CDR3 protein: CASRRDGNYGYTF; D gene: .; J gene: TRBJ1-2; V gene: TRBV6-6; clone size: .
CDR3 DNA: TGTGCCAGCAGGTTAGGGCTTTCCTACGAGCAGTACTTC; CDR3 protein: CASRLGLSYEQYF; D gene: .; J gene: TRBJ2-7; V gene: TRBV27; clone size: .
CDR3 DNA: TGCAGTGCTAGAGATTATGGCACCGGGGAGCTGTTTTTT; CDR3 protein: CSARDYGTGELFF; D gene: .; J gene: TRBJ2-2; V gene: TRBV20-1; clone size: many
CDR3 DNA: TGTGCCACCAGCCGAAAAGGATCCGGGACAGGGCATCAGCCCCAGCATTTT; CDR3 protein: CATSRKGSGTGHQPQHF; D gene: TRBD1; J gene: TRBJ1-5; V gene: TRBV15; clone size: few
CDR3 DNA: TGTGCCGCCTCCCGTTTGAGACAGGGGAAGGACACAGATACGCAGTATTTT; CDR3 protein: CAASRLRQGKDTDTQYF; D gene: TRBD1; J gene: TRBJ2-3; V gene: TRBV6-4; clone size: few
CDR3 DNA: TGTGCCAGCAGCTTGCGTCCGGGTAGCGGGGGGGCCGATGAGCAGTTCTTC; CDR3 protein: CASSLRPGSGGADEQFF; D gene: TRBD2; J gene: TRBJ2-1; V gene: TRBV5-6; clone size: few
CDR3 DNA: TGCGCCAGCAGCCCAGCCCTGAGGACTAGCGGGGTCCCGGAAAACACAGATACGCAGTATTTT; CDR3 protein: CASSPALRTSGVPENTDTQYF; D gene: TRBD2; J gene: TRBJ2-3; V gene: TRBV5-1; clone size: .
CDR3 DNA: TGCAGCGCCGAACTTTACTCAGAGACCCAGTACTTC; CDR3 protein: CSAELYSETQYF; D gene: .; J gene: TRBJ2-5; V gene: TRBV29-1; clone size: .
CDR3 DNA: TGTGCCAGTAGTGCCTTCGGACTAGCGGGGCACTACAATGAGCAGTTCTTC; CDR3 protein: CASSAFGLAGHYNEQFF; D gene: TRBD2; J gene: TRBJ2-1; V gene: TRBV19; clone size: few
CDR3 DNA: TGTGCCAGCAGCTCCCGTTTTTACGAGCAGTACTTC; CDR3 protein: CASSSRFYEQYF; D gene: .; J gene: TRBJ2-7; V gene: TRBV6-6; clone size: few
CDR3 DNA: TGTGCCTGGAGTGTCCGCCTAGCGAGGTTCTTC; CDR3 protein: CAWSVRLARFF; D gene: .; J gene: TRBJ2-1; V gene: TRBV30; clone size: few
CDR3 DNA: TGTGCCATCAGCCCCCTGGGACAGGGGTTGTCAGATACGCAGTATTTT; CDR3 protein: CAISPLGQGLSDTQYF; D gene: TRBD1; J gene: TRBJ2-3; V gene: TRBV10-3; clone size: few
CDR3 DNA: TGTGCCACCAGTGATTCGGGGACTAGCAGAGATACGCAGTATTTT; CDR3 protein: CATSDSGTSRDTQYF; D gene: TRBD2; J gene: TRBJ2-3; V gene: TRBV24-1; clone size: .
CDR3 DNA: TGTGCCAGCAGCCAAGATGGACTAGCGGGTTATTCTAGCACAGATACGCAGTATTTT; CDR3 protein: CASSQDGLAGYSSTDTQYF; D gene: TRBD2; J gene: TRBJ2-3; V gene: TRBV4-2; clone size: few
CDR3 DNA: TGTGCCAGCAGCCAAGAACTTGCGGGGGGGCTGGGGTTTGAGCAGTTCTTC; CDR3 protein: CASSQELAGGLGFEQFF; D gene: TRBD2; J gene: TRBJ2-1; V gene: TRBV4-2; clone size: few
CDR3 DNA: TGTGCCAGCAGCCAAGAGCGGGCTAGCGGAAGCACAGATACGCAGTATTTT; CDR3 protein: CASSQERASGSTDTQYF; D gene: TRBD2; J gene: TRBJ2-3; V gene: TRBV3-1; clone size: .
CDR3 DNA: TGCAGTGTCAGGGTCAGGGGGCTCACAGATACGCAGTATTTT; CDR3 protein: CSVRVRGLTDTQYF; D gene: TRBD1; J gene: TRBJ2-3; V gene: TRBV20-1; clone size: .
CDR3 DNA: TGTGCCAGCAGTTCTAGGGGAGAGGGCAATGAGCAGTTCTTC; CDR3 protein: CASSSRGEGNEQFF; D gene: .; J gene: TRBJ2-1; V gene: TRBV28; clone size: once
CDR3 DNA: TGTGCCAGCAGCCTAGGTGGGGGTGTCACAGATACGCAGTATTTT; CDR3 protein: CASSLGGGVTDTQYF; D gene: .; J gene: TRBJ2-3; V gene: TRBV7-9; clone size: .
CDR3 DNA: TGTGCCAGCAGCCCCGTTACCCTAGCGGGAGGTGGAGATACGCAGTATTTT; CDR3 protein: CASSPVTLAGGGDTQYF; D gene: TRBD2; J gene: TRBJ2-3; V gene: TRBV7-2; clone size: .
CDR3 DNA: TGTGCCAGCGGTGGGAGCGGGAGCTACAATGAGCAGTTCTTC; CDR3 protein: CASGGSGSYNEQFF; D gene: TRBD2; J gene: TRBJ2-1; V gene: TRBV4-2; clone size: .
CDR3 DNA: TGCAGTGCTAGAAAGGATCCGGGACCAGGAGCTTTCTTT; CDR3 protein: CSARKDPGPGAFF; D gene: .; J gene: TRBJ1-1; V gene: TRBV20-1; clone size: .
CDR3 DNA: TGTGCCAGCAGACCTCTTCGAGTTTTGGCCAAAAACATTCAGTACTTC; CDR3 protein: CASRPLRVLAKNIQYF; D gene: .; J gene: TRBJ2-4; V gene: TRBV11-2; clone size: .
CDR3 DNA: TGTGCCAGCTCACCAAGGGGGACAGGAACCTACGAGCAGTACTTC; CDR3 protein: CASSPRGTGTYEQYF; D gene: TRBD1; J gene: TRBJ2-7; V gene: TRBV18; clone size: .
CDR3 DNA: TGTGCCAGCAGCTTAGACGGCGGGGGCGAGCAGTACTTC; CDR3 protein: CASSLDGGGEQYF; D gene: TRBD2; J gene: TRBJ2-7; V gene: TRBV7-3; clone size: .
CDR3 DNA: TGTGCCAGCAGTTACTCGATGTTAGGGGGAGGAGGCTACACCTTC; CDR3 protein: CASSYSMLGGGGYTF; D gene: .; J gene: TRBJ1-2; V gene: TRBV6-5; clone size: .
CDR3 DNA: TGTGCCAGCAGAACGGACAGCCAAGAGACCCAGTACTTC; CDR3 protein: CASRTDSQETQYF; D gene: .; J gene: TRBJ2-5; V gene: TRBV6-6; clone size: .
CDR3 DNA: TGTGCCAGCAGCCCCCGGGACAGCAGCTCTGGAAACACCATATATTTT; CDR3 protein: CASSPRDSSSGNTIYF; D gene: TRBD1; J gene: TRBJ1-3; V gene: TRBV3-1; clone size: .
CDR3 DNA: TGCGCCAGCAGCCAAGGATGGACTAGCGGGAGAGGTGAGCAGTTCTTC; CDR3 protein: CASSQGWTSGRGEQFF; D gene: TRBD2; J gene: TRBJ2-1; V gene: TRBV4-3; clone size: .
CDR3 DNA: TGTGCCAGCAGGGACAGGGGGCTCAGGAAAGAGACCCAGTACTTC; CDR3 protein: CASRDRGLRKETQYF; D gene: TRBD1; J gene: TRBJ2-5; V gene: TRBV6-6; clone size: few
CDR3 DNA: TGCAGTGCTAGTCGTGGGGTGGGTCAGTATGGCTACACCTTC; CDR3 protein: CSASRGVGQYGYTF; D gene: .; J gene: TRBJ1-2; V gene: TRBV20-1; clone size: .
CDR3 DNA: TGCAGTGCTGGAATTAACCCAAGCGACCAGTACTTC; CDR3 protein: CSAGINPSDQYF; D gene: .; J gene: TRBJ2-5; V gene: TRBV20-1; clone size: few
CDR3 DNA: TGTGCCAGCAGCGTCGGGACAACGAGGGGCTACGAGCAGTACTTC; CDR3 protein: CASSVGTTRGYEQYF; D gene: .; J gene: TRBJ2-7; V gene: TRBV9; clone size: many
CDR3 DNA: TGTGCCAGCAGCCAGGGGACGAGGACGAACACTGAAGCTTTCTTT; CDR3 protein: CASSQGTRTNTEAFF; D gene: .; J gene: TRBJ1-1; V gene: TRBV4-2; clone size: .
CDR3 DNA: TGCGCCAGCAGCTTGGATCCAAGCAGATACAATGAGCAGTTCTTC; CDR3 protein: CASSLDPSRYNEQFF; D gene: .; J gene: TRBJ2-1; V gene: TRBV5-1; clone size: few
CDR3 DNA: TGTGCCAGCAGCCTTACGGGACAGGGCGACACTGAAGCTTTCTTT; CDR3 protein: CASSLTGQGDTEAFF; D gene: TRBD1; J gene: TRBJ1-1; V gene: TRBV3-1; clone size: .
CDR3 DNA: TGTGCCAGCATTGCCGGGAGCAACGGCTACACCTTC; CDR3 protein: CASIAGSNGYTF; D gene: .; J gene: TRBJ1-2; V gene: TRBV28; clone size: .
CDR3 DNA: TGTGCCAGCAGTTCGCGGGCCACAGATACGCAGTATTTT; CDR3 protein: CASSSRATDTQYF; D gene: .; J gene: TRBJ2-3; V gene: TRBV12-3/TRBV12-4; clone size: many
CDR3 DNA: TGTGCCTGGAGTGCCGGGGGCGCAGGGCAGCCCCAGCATTTT; CDR3 protein: CAWSAGGAGQPQHF; D gene: .; J gene: TRBJ1-5; V gene: TRBV30; clone size: .
CDR3 DNA: TGCAGTGCTAGAAGCGGGGTCTCTGGGGCCAACGTCCTGACTTTC; CDR3 protein: CSARSGVSGANVLTF; D gene: TRBD2; J gene: TRBJ2-6; V gene: TRBV20-1; clone size: .
CDR3 DNA: TGTGCTAGCAGCTTCGGGGGTAATGGTGAGCAGTTCTTC; CDR3 protein: CASSFGGNGEQFF; D gene: .; J gene: TRBJ2-1; V gene: TRBV7-7; clone size: .
CDR3 DNA: TGTGCCAGCCTACGAGGTACTCAGCTGTTTTTT; CDR3 protein: CASLRGTQLFF; D gene: .; J gene: TRBJ2-2; V gene: TRBV12-3/TRBV12-4; clone size: many
CDR3 DNA: TGCAGTGCTAGAGATGCGGCAGGGGGCTCCTACGAGCAGTACTTC; CDR3 protein: CSARDAAGGSYEQYF; D gene: TRBD1; J gene: TRBJ2-7; V gene: TRBV20-1; clone size: .
CDR3 DNA: TGCAGCATTACAGAGACCTGGATCATGAACACTGAAGCTTTCTTT; CDR3 protein: CSITETWIMNTEAFF; D gene: .; J gene: TRBJ1-1; V gene: TRBV29-1; clone size: .
CDR3 DNA: TGCGCCAGCAGCATGATCCAAAACACCGGGGAGCTGTTTTTT; CDR3 protein: CASSMIQNTGELFF; D gene: .; J gene: TRBJ2-2; V gene: TRBV5-1; clone size: .
CDR3 DNA: TGTGCCAGCAGCACCAGGACAGGAGACTATGGCTACACCTTC; CDR3 protein: CASSTRTGDYGYTF; D gene: TRBD1; J gene: TRBJ1-2; V gene: TRBV5-8; clone size: .